What follows are 30 T cell receptor beta chains derived from one specimen sequenced in a study of cytomegalovirus exposure and HLA in healthy donors (dated by TCRdb to 2016 to 2017). The library relied on the immunoSEQ multiplex PCR assay. For the multiplex PCR, a mixture combining 60 forward primers for TCR Vbeta segments and 13 reverse primers for TCR Jbeta segments was used. In its TCRdb copy, this immuneACCESS table keeps in-frame sequences only and misses some clones. Where compared with another copy, unresolved V genes explain less than half of these, and the others have no known cause. The sample includes fewer than 250,000 clones, with around four fifths observed a single time. Together, the top ten hold around 4% of the sample. The sequencing input was PBMCs. Receptor source: a male donor in good health and CMV-seronegative.

The rearrangement uses TRBV2 and TRBJ1-5; TRBD1 aligns across 7 bases. Germline V gene data show CDR1 as SNHLY and CDR2 as FYNNEI. V dropped 5 bases and J dropped 9; count of bases not matched to a gene: 10. The CDR3 covers 14 residues. This chain's CDR3 is CASSSGQASRPQHF. DNA of the CDR3: TGTGCCAGCAGTTCTGGACAGGCCTCGCGGCCCCAGCATTTT.

The gene calls are TRBV7-9 and TRBJ2-1; possible D gene TRBD2, 5 bases. The CDR3 is made up of 12 amino acids. From germline, CDR1 is SEHNR and CDR2 FQNEAQ (reference sequence). Trimming took off 7 bases at V and 8 bases at J, with 12 bases between the two ends. The CDR3 reads CASTPTGDEQFF. CDR3 nucleotide sequence: TGTGCCAGCACCCCCACCGGGGATGAGCAGTTCTTC. Filled out from reference TRBV7-9 and TRBJ2-1, the complete variable domain reads DTGVSQNPRHKITKRGQNVTFRCDPISEHNRLYWYRQTLGQGPEFLTYFQNEAQLEKSRLLSDRFSAERPKGSFSTLEIQRTEQGDSAMYLCASTPTGDEQFFGPGTRLTVL.

The V call is TRBV10-3, the J call TRBJ2-7; 9 nucleotides agree with TRBD1. Germline CDR1 is ENHRY and CDR2 is SYGVKD. This CDR3 contains 14 residues. V lost 4 bases to trimming and J lost 2 bases; unmatched junction nucleotides: 3. Here the CDR3 reads CAISVGTGTYEQYF. CDR3 bases: TGTGCCATCAGTGTCGGGACAGGGACCTACGAGCAGTACTTC.

The chain combines TRBV5-4 with TRBJ2-7; no reliable D call. The CDR3 length is 14 residues. The V and J ends lost 0 bases and 6 bases respectively, with 13 bases between them. CDR1 and CDR2 (germline): SGHNT, YYREEE (reference sequence). The CDR3 DNA sequence: TGTGCCAGCAGCTTGGGGGCCCTGCCAGGCGAGCAGTACTTC. This sequence encodes CASSLGALPGEQYF.

The table lists this clone with many counts. The V call is TRBV7-8, the J call TRBJ2-7, with 9 bases matching TRBD2. The CDR3 covers 16 residues. CDR1 is SGHVS and CDR2 is FQNEAQ in the germline V gene. V shed 1 base, J shed 1 base, and the junction held 5 bases outside the gene matches. The CDR3 coding sequence is TGTGCCAGCAGCTTAGAAGTAGCGGGGGCGTCCTACGAGCAGTACTTC. Translation gives CASSLEVAGASYEQYF.

The chain is built from TRBV5-1 and TRBJ2-7, with D maybe TRBD2 (7 bases). With 4 bases removed from V and 0 bases from J, the gap between germline ends came to 17 bases. Germline V gives CDR1 SGHRS, CDR2 YFSETQ. The CDR3 is 16 amino acids. The CDR3 DNA reads as TGCGCCAGCAGCGCCCAAGGGGGAGGGAGCTCCTACGAGCAGTACTTC. Amino acids: CASSAQGGGSSYEQYF.

This clone was counted a few times. The V and J genes are TRBV11-3 and TRBJ2-7, with 10 bases matching TRBD1. Germline lookup yields CDR1 SGHNT and CDR2 YENEEA. J lost 3 bases, V lost 6 bases, and 8 bases had no gene match. The CDR3 consists of 15 residues. CDR3 amino acids: CASSKQGQGGYEQYF. For the CDR3, the DNA is TGTGCCAGCAGTAAGCAAGGACAGGGGGGCTACGAGCAGTACTTC. Together with reference TRBV11-3 and TRBJ2-7, the CDR3 gives the full variable domain: EAGVVQSPRYKIIEKKQPVAFWCNPISGHNTLYWYLQNLGQGPELLIRYENEEAVDDSQLPKDRFSAERLKGVDSTLKIQPAELGDSAVYLCASSKQGQGGYEQYFGPGTRLTVT.

The V and J genes are TRBV29-1 and TRBJ2-1; weak D call: TRBD1 (5 bases). CDR3 length equals 11 residues. CDR1 is SQVTM, CDR2 ANQGSEA, per germline. The V gene lost 6 bases and the J gene lost 8 bases, with 11 bases spanning the gap. CDR3 sequence: CSVRDKDEQFF. Here the CDR3 DNA reads TGCAGCGTCAGGGATAAGGATGAGCAGTTCTTC.

This rearrangement joins TRBV6-1 to TRBJ2-7; D is perhaps TRBD2 (6 bases). Trimming stripped 3 bases from V and 2 bases from J, with 11 bases between. This CDR3 is 14 amino acids long. Germline V gives CDR1 MNHNS, CDR2 SASEGT. As DNA, the CDR3 is TGTGCCAGCAGTGATATAGCGGCCGCCTACGAGCAGTACTTC. This gives the protein CASSDIAAAYEQYF.

V usage is TRBV5-4 and J usage is TRBJ2-7; 8 nucleotides match TRBD1. Trimming removed 4 bases from V and 7 bases from J; junction bases left unmatched: 13. This CDR3 spans 15 amino acids. CDR1 and CDR2 from the germline V gene are SGHNT and YYREEE (reference sequence). The CDR3 DNA reads as TGTGCCAGCAGCCGTAACAGGGGGGAGGAAGGGGAGCAGTACTTC. This gives the protein CASSRNRGEEGEQYF.

This clone came up once. As DNA, the CDR3 is TGCAGCGTGACCCAACCAACAGGGGTTGATGAGCAGTTCTTC. Protein product: CSVTQPTGVDEQFF. V is TRBV29-1 and J is TRBJ2-1; TRBD1 matches at 7 bases. This CDR3 has 14 residues. V was clipped by 6 bases and J by 8 bases; unmatched bases: 13. Germline loops: CDR1 SQVTM, CDR2 ANQGSEA.

The genes are TRBV7-9 and TRBJ2-7, with 7 positions matching TRBD2. The J segment lost 10 bases and the V segment lost 5 bases, leaving 17 bases of the junction unmatched. Looked up from germline, CDR1 is SEHNR and CDR2 is FQNEAQ (reference sequence). This CDR3 has 15 amino acids. CDR3 sequence (DNA): TGTGCCAGCAGCCGTAAGCGGGAAGGCACAAAAATACAGTACTTC. It encodes CASSRKREGTKIQYF.

The V and J genes are TRBV7-9 and TRBJ2-1; the match to TRBD1 covers 8 bases. The V gene end was trimmed by 1 base and the J gene end by 2 bases; junction bases not matched to a gene: 1. The CDR3 runs 15 residues. The germline CDR1 and CDR2 sequences are SEHNR and FQNEAQ (reference sequence). The CDR3 here is CASSLGDRPYNEQFF. CDR3 sequence (DNA): TGTGCCAGCAGCTTAGGGGACAGGCCCTACAATGAGCAGTTCTTC. Full variable domain (rest looked up from reference TRBV7-9 and TRBJ2-1): DTGVSQNPRHKITKRGQNVTFRCDPISEHNRLYWYRQTLGQGPEFLTYFQNEAQLEKSRLLSDRFSAERPKGSFSTLEIQRTEQGDSAMYLCASSLGDRPYNEQFFGPGTRLTVL.

In DNA, the CDR3 is TGTGCCAGCTCACCTGGGACAGATCCCTACGAGCAGTACTTC. Translation: CASSPGTDPYEQYF. The gene calls are TRBV18 and TRBJ2-7, with 7 bases aligning to TRBD1. The length of the CDR3 is 14 residues. CDR1 and CDR2 from the germline V gene are KGHSH and LQKENI. The V and J ends lost 3 bases and 2 bases, in that order; junction bases with no gene match: 4.

V usage is TRBV30 and J usage is TRBJ2-3; 8 bases fit TRBD2. The CDR3 is 16 residues long. Germline-derived CDR1 and CDR2 are GTSNPN and SVGIG (reference sequence). V trimming: 0 bases; J trimming: 2 bases; junction bases outside the gene matches: 7. CDR3 region: CAWSVHVAGSTDTQYF. In DNA, the CDR3 is TGTGCCTGGAGTGTACATGTAGCGGGGTCCACAGATACGCAGTATTTT.

The chain carries TRBV7-6 and TRBJ2-1; D unresolved. The CDR3 totals 17 residues. Germline V gene sequence: CDR1 SGHVS, CDR2 FNYEAQ. V lost 0 bases, J lost 0 bases, and 12 bases lay in between. The chain's CDR3 is CASSLARLSSSYNEQFF. CDR3 nucleotides: TGTGCCAGCAGCTTAGCGAGGCTTTCAAGCTCCTACAATGAGCAGTTCTTC.

The chain has TRBV7-8 and TRBJ2-7; D not certain. Germline V gives CDR1 SGHVS, CDR2 FQNEAQ. CDR3 length: 17 residues. V was shortened by 1 base and J by 2 bases, with 18 bases between the two germline ends. The CDR3 sequence: CASSLDQVFLRTYEQYF. The CDR3 DNA sequence: TGTGCCAGCAGCTTAGACCAGGTCTTCCTTCGGACCTACGAGCAGTACTTC.

This clone was picked up one time. CDR3: CASSLTGWTEAFF. CDR3 nucleotide sequence: TGTGCCAGTAGTCTTACAGGGTGGACTGAAGCTTTCTTT. The chain joins TRBV19 to TRBJ1-1; weak D call: TRBD1 (6 bases). The ends were cut back, 5 bases at V and 5 bases at J, with 12 bases in the middle. This CDR3 contains 13 residues. In germline, CDR1 is LNHDA, CDR2 SQIVND (reference sequence).

The CDR3 spells CASSNEGASGGSSYNEQFF. The CDR3, as DNA: TGTGCCAGCAGCAACGAGGGGGCTAGCGGGGGGAGCTCCTACAATGAGCAGTTCTTC. The chain carries TRBV21-1 and TRBJ2-1; the table assigns TRBD2, which was not confirmed against the DNA. TRBV21-1 is tagged as a pseudogene. There are 19 residues in the CDR3.

The chain joins TRBV18 to TRBJ2-2; TRBD2 aligns across 7 bases. CDR1 and CDR2 from the germline V gene are KGHSH and LQKENI. CDR3 size: 14 residues. V shed 3 bases and J 4 bases; nucleotides not matched to a gene: 2. DNA for the CDR3: TGTGCCAGCTCACCCCCGGGAGGCACCGGGGAGCTGTTTTTT. It specifies CASSPPGGTGELFF.

V is TRBV29-1 and J is TRBJ1-2; D perhaps matches TRBD1 (5 bases). This CDR3 spans 13 amino acids. In germline, CDR1 is SQVTM, CDR2 ANQGSEA. Trimming left V 6 bases short and J 5 bases short, with 16 bases between. The CDR3 loop is CSVGGGRSYGYTF. CDR3 nucleotides: TGCAGCGTGGGGGGAGGACGGTCTTATGGCTACACCTTC.

The CDR3 sequence: CASIFFGTGGQPQHF. CDR3 DNA sequence: TGTGCCAGCATTTTTTTCGGGACAGGGGGACAGCCCCAGCATTTT. V usage is TRBV28 and J usage is TRBJ1-5; 11 positions match TRBD1. V gave up 7 bases and J gave up 7 bases; unmatched junction bases: 9. The CDR3 totals 15 residues. CDR1 and CDR2 from the germline V gene are MDHEN and SYDVKM.

The chain couples TRBV28 to TRBJ2-7; 12 nucleotides agree with TRBD1. CDR1 is MDHEN, CDR2 SYDVKM, per germline. This CDR3 is built from 16 residues. The trim removed 4 bases at V and 6 bases at J, leaving 10 bases unmatched. CDR3 protein: CASSSPPGQGAVEQYF. The CDR3 coding sequence is TGTGCCAGCAGTTCTCCTCCGGGACAGGGGGCAGTCGAGCAGTACTTC.

V gene TRBV6-5 combines with J gene TRBJ2-7, with 9 bases aligning to TRBD2. CDR3 length: 16 residues. V was pared by 4 bases and J by 8 bases, with 15 bases of the junction left unmatched. Germline values: CDR1 MNHEY, CDR2 SVGAGI. CDR3 sequence: CASSFSATGTSKQQYF. CDR3 sequence (DNA): TGTGCCAGCAGTTTCAGCGCAACCGGGACTAGCAAACAGCAGTACTTC.

The chain recombines TRBV7-2 with TRBJ2-7; 12 bases are shared with TRBD2. CDR1 SGHTA and CDR2 FQGNSA come from the germline V gene. The CDR3 has 14 residues. Trimming cost V 6 bases and J 4 bases; bases outside gene matches: 4. DNA of the CDR3: TGTGCCAGCAGTATGACTAGCGGGAGATACGAGCAGTACTTC. Its protein is CASSMTSGRYEQYF.

J is TRBJ2-7 and V is TRBV5-1; the D gene is possibly TRBD1 (6 bases). The germline CDR1 and CDR2 sequences are SGHRS and YFSETQ. The CDR3 is 14 residues long. V lost 4 bases and J 1 base, leaving 12 bases between the germline ends. This CDR3 reads CASSPRQASYEQYF. As DNA, the CDR3 is TGCGCCAGCAGCCCTCGACAGGCTTCCTACGAGCAGTACTTC.

The V and J genes are TRBV6-1 and TRBJ2-1, with a tentative D call TRBD1 (5 bases). The V gene lost 10 bases and the J gene lost 4 bases, with 11 bases spanning the gap. Germline CDR1 is MNHNS and CDR2 is SASEGT. The CDR3 is made up of 12 amino acids. This chain's CDR3 is CATLTGYNEQFF. The CDR3 nucleotides are TGTGCCACCCTTACAGGTTACAATGAGCAGTTCTTC.

The CDR3 is CASSAGKTGLGYTF. The CDR3 DNA reads as TGTGCCAGCAGCGCAGGAAAAACAGGGCTTGGCTACACCTTC. The chain couples TRBV9 to TRBJ1-2; possibly TRBD1 for D (6 bases). The V gene's germline CDR1 is SGDLS and CDR2 YYNGEE. The V end lost 3 bases, the J end lost 7 bases, and 16 bases lay between the germline ends. The CDR3 extends over 14 amino acids. The full variable domain, with the rest looked up from reference TRBV9 and TRBJ1-2, is DSGVTQTPKHLITATGQRVTLRCSPRSGDLSVYWYQQSLDQGLQFLIQYYNGEERAKGNILERFSAQQFPDLHSELNLSSLELGDSALYFCASSAGKTGLGYTFGSGTRLTVV.

This clone was found once. V is TRBV29-1 and J is TRBJ2-7; TRBD1 agrees at 9 bases. J gave up 5 bases and V 6 bases, and 8 bases lay outside the gene matches. CDR1 SQVTM and CDR2 ANQGSEA come from the germline V gene. This CDR3 has 13 residues. DNA of the CDR3: TGCAGCGTCACCGGGACAGGGTTGAACGAGCAGTACTTC. Protein product: CSVTGTGLNEQYF.

The rearrangement uses TRBV5-3 and TRBJ2-1; 7 positions match TRBD2. TRBV5-3 counts as an open reading frame of uncertain function. The CDR3 is 12 amino acids. V lost 3 bases and J lost 6; bases outside the gene matches: 0. The CDR3 nucleotides read TGTGCCAGAAGCTGGACTAGCAATGAGCAGTTCTTC. This codes for CARSWTSNEQFF.